This T cell receptor (beta chain) was captured in a study of blood T cell repertoires in COVID-19. About the research overall: Both acute and convalescent COVID-19 samples were obtained from the United States, Italy and Spain. Sources were T cells, B-cell-depleted T cells, or PBMCs; the material itself was cDNA or gDNA.

The CDR3 has 13 residues. Trimming took off 9 bases at V and 4 bases at J, with 15 bases between the two ends. CDR1 LNHDA and CDR2 SQIVND come from the germline V gene (reference sequence). The method was immunoSEQ multiplex PCR; TCRdb's version includes in-frame clones alone and lacks a portion of them. The table shows about 150,000 clones, with 87% occurring only once. The sample taken for sequencing was peripheral blood. The rearrangement links TRBV19 to TRBJ1-2; D gene ambiguous. This TCR derives from a woman aged 55 to 70 with active or convalescent COVID-19. In DNA, the CDR3 is TGTGCCAGCCGGCAGGATCCCGTCTATGGCTACACCTTC. This translates into CASRQDPVYGYTF.